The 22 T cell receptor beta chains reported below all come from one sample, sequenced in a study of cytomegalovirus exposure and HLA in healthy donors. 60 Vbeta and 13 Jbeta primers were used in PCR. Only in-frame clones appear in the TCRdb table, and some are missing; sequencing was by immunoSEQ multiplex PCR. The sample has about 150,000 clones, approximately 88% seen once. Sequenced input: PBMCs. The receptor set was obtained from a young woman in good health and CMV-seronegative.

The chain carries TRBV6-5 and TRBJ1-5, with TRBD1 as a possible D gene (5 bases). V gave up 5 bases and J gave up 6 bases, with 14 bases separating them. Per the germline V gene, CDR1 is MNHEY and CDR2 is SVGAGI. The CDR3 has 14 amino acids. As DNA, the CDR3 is TGTGCCAGCAGTGCGGAGTATAGGGGTCAGCCCCAGCATTTT. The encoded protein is CASSAEYRGQPQHF.

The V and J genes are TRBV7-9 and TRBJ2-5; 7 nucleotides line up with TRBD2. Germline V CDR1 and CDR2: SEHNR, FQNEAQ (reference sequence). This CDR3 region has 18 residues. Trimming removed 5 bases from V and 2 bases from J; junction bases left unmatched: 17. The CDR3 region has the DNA TGTGCCAGCAGCCTAGGGATGGGGAGGACGGGGGGACAAGAGACCCAGTACTTC. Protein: CASSLGMGRTGGQETQYF.

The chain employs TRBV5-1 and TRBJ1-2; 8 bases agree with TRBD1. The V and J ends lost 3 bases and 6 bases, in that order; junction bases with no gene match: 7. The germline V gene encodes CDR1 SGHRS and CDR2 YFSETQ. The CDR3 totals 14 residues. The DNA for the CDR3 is TGCGCCAGCAGCTCCAGGGGGCCCAGAGATGGCTACACCTTC. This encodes CASSSRGPRDGYTF.

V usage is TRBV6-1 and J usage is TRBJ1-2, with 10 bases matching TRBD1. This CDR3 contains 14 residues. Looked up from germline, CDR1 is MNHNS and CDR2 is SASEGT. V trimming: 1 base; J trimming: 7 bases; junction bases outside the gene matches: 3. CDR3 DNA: TGTGCCAGCAGTGAAGGCCGGGACAGGGGTGGCTACACCTTC. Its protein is CASSEGRDRGGYTF.

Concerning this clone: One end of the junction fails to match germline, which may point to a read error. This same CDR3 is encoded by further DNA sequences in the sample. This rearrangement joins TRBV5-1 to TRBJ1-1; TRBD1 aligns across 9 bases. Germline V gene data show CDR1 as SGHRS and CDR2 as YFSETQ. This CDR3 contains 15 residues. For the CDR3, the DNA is TGCGCCAGTAGCTTGGCCGGACAGGGGCAGGTCGGAGCTTTCTTT. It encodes CASSLAGQGQVGAFF.

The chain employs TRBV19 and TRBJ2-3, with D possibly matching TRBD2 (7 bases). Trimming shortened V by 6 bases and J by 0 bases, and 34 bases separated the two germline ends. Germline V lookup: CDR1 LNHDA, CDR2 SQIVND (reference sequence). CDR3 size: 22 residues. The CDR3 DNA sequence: TGTGCCAGTAGAGCAGGGGAGGGTAAGGGCGCCCAAAACCCCAATAGCACAGATACGCAGTATTTT. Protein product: CASRAGEGKGAQNPNSTDTQYF.

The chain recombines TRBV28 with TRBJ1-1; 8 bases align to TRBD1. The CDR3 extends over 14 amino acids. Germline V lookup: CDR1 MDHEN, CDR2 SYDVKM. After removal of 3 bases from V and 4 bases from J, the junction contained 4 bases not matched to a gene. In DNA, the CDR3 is TGTGCCAGCAGTTTGGGACAGGTGGGCACTGAAGCTTTCTTT. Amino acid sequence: CASSLGQVGTEAFF.

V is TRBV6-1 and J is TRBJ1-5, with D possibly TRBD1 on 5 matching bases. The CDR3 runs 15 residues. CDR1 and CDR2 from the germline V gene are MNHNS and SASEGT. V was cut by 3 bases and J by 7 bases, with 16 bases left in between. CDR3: CASSDPPGYGQPQHF. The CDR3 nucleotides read TGTGCCAGCAGTGATCCACCAGGGTATGGCCAGCCCCAGCATTTT.

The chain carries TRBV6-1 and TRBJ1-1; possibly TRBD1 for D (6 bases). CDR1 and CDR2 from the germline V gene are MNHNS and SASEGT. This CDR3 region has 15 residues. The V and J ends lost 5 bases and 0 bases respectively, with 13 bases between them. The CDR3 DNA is TGTGCCAGCAGTCCAAGAACAGGGTTGAACACTGAAGCTTTCTTT. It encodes CASSPRTGLNTEAFF.

The chain's CDR3 is CASSSAGTGGLGYGYTF. The DNA for the CDR3 is TGTGCCAGCAGCTCCGCCGGGACAGGGGGTCTGGGCTATGGCTACACCTTC. The chain joins TRBV7-3 to TRBJ1-2, with 11 bases matching TRBD1. Germline V gives CDR1 SGHTA, CDR2 FQGTGA. J lost 4 bases, V lost 4 bases, and 11 bases had no gene match. The CDR3 is 17 amino acids.

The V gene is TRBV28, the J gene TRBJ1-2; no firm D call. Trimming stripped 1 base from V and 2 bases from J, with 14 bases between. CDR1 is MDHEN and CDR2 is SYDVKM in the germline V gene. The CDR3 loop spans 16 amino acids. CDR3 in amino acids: CASSLSAHAGNYGYTF. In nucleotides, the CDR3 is TGTGCCAGCAGTTTATCGGCACACGCGGGCAACTATGGCTACACCTTC.

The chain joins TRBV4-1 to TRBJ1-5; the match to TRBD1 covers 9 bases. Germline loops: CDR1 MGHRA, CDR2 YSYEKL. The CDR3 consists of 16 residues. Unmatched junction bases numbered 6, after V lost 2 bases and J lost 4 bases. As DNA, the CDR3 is TGCGCCAGCAGCCAACTCGGGACAGGGAGAAATCAGCCCCAGCATTTT. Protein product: CASSQLGTGRNQPQHF.

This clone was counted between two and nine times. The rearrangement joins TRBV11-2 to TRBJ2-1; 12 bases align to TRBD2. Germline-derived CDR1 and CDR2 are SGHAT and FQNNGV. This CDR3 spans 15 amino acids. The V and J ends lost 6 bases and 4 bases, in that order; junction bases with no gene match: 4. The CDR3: CASRRTSGKYNEQFF. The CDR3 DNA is TGTGCCAGCAGGAGGACTAGCGGGAAATACAATGAGCAGTTCTTC.

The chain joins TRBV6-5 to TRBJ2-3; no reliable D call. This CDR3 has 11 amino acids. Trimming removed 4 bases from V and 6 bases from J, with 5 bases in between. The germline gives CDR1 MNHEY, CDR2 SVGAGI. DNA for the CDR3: TGTGCCAGCAGTTCGAGGGATACGCAGTATTTT. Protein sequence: CASSSRDTQYF.

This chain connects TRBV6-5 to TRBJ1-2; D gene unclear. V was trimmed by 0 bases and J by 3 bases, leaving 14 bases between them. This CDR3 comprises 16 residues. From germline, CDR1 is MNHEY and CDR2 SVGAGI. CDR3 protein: CASSYSGGMGDYGYTF. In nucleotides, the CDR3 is TGTGCCAGCAGTTACTCGGGCGGGATGGGAGACTATGGCTACACCTTC.

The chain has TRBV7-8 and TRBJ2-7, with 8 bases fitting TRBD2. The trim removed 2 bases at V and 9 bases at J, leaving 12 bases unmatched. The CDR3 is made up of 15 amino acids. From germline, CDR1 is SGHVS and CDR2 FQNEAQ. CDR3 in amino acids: CASSLMGSGAVWQYF. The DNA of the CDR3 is TGTGCCAGCAGCTTAATGGGTAGCGGGGCGGTATGGCAGTACTTC.

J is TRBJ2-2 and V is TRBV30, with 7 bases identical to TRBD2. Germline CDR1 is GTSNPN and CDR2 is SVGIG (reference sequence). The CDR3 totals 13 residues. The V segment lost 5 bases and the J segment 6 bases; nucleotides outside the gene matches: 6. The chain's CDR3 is CAWRGEGAGELFF. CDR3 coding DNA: TGTGCCTGGCGGGGGGAGGGCGCCGGGGAGCTGTTTTTT.

The CDR3: CASSPRGSGNTIYF. CDR3 DNA sequence: TGTGCCAGCAGCCCACGGGGGTCTGGAAACACCATATATTTT. The chain joins TRBV28 to TRBJ1-3; D possibly corresponds to TRBD1 (5 bases). In germline, CDR1 is MDHEN, CDR2 SYDVKM. V gave up 6 bases and J gave up 1 base, with 10 bases separating them. The CDR3 extends over 14 amino acids. Filled out from reference TRBV28 and TRBJ1-3, the complete variable domain reads DVKVTQSSRYLVKRTGEKVFLECVQDMDHENMFWYRQDPGLGLRLIYFSYDVKMKEKGDIPEGYSVSREKKERFSLILESASTNQTSMYLCASSPRGSGNTIYFGEGSWLTVV.

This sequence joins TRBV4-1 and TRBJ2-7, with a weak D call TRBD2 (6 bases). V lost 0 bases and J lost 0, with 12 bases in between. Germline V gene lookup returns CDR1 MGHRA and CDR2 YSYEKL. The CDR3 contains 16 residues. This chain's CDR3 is CASSQEQRVGSYEQYF. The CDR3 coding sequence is TGCGCCAGCAGCCAAGAACAGCGGGTCGGCTCCTACGAGCAGTACTTC.

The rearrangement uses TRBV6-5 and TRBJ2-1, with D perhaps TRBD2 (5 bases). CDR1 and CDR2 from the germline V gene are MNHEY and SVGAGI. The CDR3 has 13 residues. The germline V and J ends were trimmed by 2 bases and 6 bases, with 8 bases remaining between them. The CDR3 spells CASSYDYPNEQFF. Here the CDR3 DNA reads TGTGCCAGCAGTTACGACTATCCCAATGAGCAGTTCTTC.

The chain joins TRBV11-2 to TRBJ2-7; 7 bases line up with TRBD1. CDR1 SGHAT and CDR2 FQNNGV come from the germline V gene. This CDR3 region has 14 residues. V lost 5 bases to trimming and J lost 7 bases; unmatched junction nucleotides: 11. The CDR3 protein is CASSRIKGAGEQYF. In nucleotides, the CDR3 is TGTGCCAGCAGCCGAATCAAGGGGGCAGGGGAGCAGTACTTC.

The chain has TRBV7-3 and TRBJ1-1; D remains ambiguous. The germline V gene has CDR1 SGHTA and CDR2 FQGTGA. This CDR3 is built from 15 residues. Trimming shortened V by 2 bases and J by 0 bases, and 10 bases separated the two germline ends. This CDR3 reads CASSLEGFLNTEAFF. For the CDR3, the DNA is TGTGCCAGCAGCTTAGAGGGCTTTCTGAACACTGAAGCTTTCTTT.